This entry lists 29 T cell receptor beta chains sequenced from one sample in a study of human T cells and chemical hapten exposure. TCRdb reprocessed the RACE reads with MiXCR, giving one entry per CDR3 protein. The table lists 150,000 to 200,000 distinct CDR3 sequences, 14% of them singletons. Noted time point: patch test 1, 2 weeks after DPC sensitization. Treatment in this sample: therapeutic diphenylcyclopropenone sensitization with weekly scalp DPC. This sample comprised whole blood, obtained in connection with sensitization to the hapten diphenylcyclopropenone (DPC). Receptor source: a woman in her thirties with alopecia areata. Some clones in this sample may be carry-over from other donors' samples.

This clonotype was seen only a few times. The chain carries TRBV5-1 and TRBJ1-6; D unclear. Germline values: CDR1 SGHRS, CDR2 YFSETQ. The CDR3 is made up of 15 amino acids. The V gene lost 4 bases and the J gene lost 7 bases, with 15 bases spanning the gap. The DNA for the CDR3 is TGCGCCAGCAGCCTCGAGATAGGAAGCAATTCACCCCTCCACTTT. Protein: CASSLEIGSNSPLHF.

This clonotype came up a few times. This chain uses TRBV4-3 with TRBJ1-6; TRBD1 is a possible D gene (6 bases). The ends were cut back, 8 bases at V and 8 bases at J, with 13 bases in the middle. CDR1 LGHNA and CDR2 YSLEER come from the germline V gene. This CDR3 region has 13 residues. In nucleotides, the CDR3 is TGCGCCAGCGGGGGGCTTTTGGATTCACCCCTCCACTTT. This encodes CASGGLLDSPLHF.

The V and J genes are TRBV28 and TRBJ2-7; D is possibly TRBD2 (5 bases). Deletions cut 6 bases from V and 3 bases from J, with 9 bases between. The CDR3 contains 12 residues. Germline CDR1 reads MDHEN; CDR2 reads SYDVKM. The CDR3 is CASRPGNYEQYF. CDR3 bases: TGTGCCAGCAGGCCCGGGAACTACGAGCAGTACTTC.

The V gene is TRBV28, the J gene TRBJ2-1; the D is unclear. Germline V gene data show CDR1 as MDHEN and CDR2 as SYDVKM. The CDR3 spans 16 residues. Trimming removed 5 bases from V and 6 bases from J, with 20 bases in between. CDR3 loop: CASSQGSHPPRNEQFF. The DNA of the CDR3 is TGTGCCAGCAGTCAAGGTTCACATCCGCCTCGCAATGAGCAGTTCTTC.

CDR3 in amino acids: CASRDRGQGAEAFF. CDR3 coding DNA: TGTGCCAGCCGCGACAGGGGGCAAGGGGCTGAAGCTTTCTTT. The chain is built from TRBV11-2 and TRBJ1-1; 10 bases are shared with TRBD1. The J segment lost 6 bases and the V segment lost 8 bases, leaving 9 bases of the junction unmatched. The CDR3 contains 14 residues. Germline CDR1 is SGHAT and CDR2 is FQNNGV. Drawing the rest from reference TRBV11-2 and TRBJ1-1, the complete variable domain is EAGVAQSPRYKIIEKRQSVAFWCNPISGHATLYWYQQILGQGPKLLIQFQNNGVVDDSQLPKDRFSAERLKGVDSTLKIQPAKLEDSAVYLCASRDRGQGAEAFFGQGTRLTVV.

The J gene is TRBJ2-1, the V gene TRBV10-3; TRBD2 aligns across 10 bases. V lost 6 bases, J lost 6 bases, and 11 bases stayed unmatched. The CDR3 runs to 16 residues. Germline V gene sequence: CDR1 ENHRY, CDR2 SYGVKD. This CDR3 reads CAIRDMRTSGSNEQFF. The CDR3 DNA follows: TGTGCCATCAGGGACATGAGGACTAGCGGATCCAATGAGCAGTTCTTC.

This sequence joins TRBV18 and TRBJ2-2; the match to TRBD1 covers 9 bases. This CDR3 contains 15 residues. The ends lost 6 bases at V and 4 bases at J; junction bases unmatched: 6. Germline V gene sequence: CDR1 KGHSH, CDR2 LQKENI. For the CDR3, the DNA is TGTGCCAGCTCTCTACAGGGGGCGAGCACCGGGGAGCTGTTTTTT. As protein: CASSLQGASTGELFF.

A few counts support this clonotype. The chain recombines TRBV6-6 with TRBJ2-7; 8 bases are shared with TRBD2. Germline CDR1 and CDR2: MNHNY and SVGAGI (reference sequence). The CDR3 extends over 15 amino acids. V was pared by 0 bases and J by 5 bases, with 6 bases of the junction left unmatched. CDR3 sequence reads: CASSYSAGGGNEQYF. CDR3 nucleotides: TGTGCCAGCAGTTACTCGGCGGGGGGCGGCAACGAGCAGTACTTC.

The CDR3 here is CASSQDPPSVLYNEQFF. As DNA, the CDR3 is TGCGCCAGCAGCCAAGATCCCCCTAGCGTGTTATACAATGAGCAGTTCTTC. This chain connects TRBV4-3 to TRBJ2-1; D possibly corresponds to TRBD2 (6 bases). Germline-derived CDR1 and CDR2 are LGHNA and YSLEER. Trimming removed 0 bases from V and 4 bases from J, with 16 bases in between. The CDR3 runs 17 residues.

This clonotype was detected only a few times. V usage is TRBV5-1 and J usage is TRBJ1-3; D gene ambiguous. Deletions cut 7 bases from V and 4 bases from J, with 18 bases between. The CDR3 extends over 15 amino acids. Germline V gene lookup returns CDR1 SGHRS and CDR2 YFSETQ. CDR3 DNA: TGCGCCAGCCGACCGCCCGGGGTAACAGGAAACACCATATATTTT. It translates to CASRPPGVTGNTIYF.

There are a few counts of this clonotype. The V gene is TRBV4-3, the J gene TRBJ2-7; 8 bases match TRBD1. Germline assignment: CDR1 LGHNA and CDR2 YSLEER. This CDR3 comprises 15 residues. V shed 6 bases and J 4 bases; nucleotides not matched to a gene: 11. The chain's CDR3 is CASSLRTGKEYEQYF. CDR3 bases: TGCGCCAGCAGTCTCCGGACAGGGAAGGAGTACGAGCAGTACTTC.

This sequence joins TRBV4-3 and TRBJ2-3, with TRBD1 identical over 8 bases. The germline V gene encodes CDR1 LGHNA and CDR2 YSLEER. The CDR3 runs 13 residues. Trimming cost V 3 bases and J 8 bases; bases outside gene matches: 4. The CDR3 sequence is CASSQDRVRTQYF. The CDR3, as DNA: TGCGCCAGCAGCCAGGACAGGGTCCGTACGCAGTATTTT.

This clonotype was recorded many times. The CDR3 DNA sequence: TGTGCCAGCAGCTCGAAAAGCGGGCCCTACGAGCAGTACTTC. Translating gives CASSSKSGPYEQYF. The chain couples TRBV5-5 to TRBJ2-7; D is possibly TRBD2 (6 bases). This CDR3 is built from 14 residues. The V and J ends lost 3 bases and 2 bases respectively, with 12 bases between them. Germline V gene data show CDR1 as SGHKS and CDR2 as YYEKEE (reference sequence).

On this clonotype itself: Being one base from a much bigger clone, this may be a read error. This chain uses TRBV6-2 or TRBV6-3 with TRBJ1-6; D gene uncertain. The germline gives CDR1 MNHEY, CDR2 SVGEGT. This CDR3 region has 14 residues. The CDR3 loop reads CASNYGSCNSPLHF. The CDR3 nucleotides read TGTGCCAGCAACTACGGATCCTGTAATTCACCCCTCCACTTT.

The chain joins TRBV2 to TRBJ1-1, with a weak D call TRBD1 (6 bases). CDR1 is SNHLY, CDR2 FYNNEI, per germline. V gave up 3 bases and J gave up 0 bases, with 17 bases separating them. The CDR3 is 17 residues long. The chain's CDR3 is CASSDYQGLRVNTEAFF. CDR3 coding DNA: TGTGCCAGCAGTGACTATCAGGGGTTGAGGGTGAACACTGAAGCTTTCTTT.

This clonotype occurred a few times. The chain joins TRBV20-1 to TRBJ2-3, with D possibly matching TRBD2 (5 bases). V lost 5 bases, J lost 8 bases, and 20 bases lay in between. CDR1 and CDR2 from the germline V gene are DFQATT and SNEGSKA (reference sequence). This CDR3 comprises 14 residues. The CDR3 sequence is CSARIAASFGTQYF. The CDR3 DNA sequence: TGCAGTGCTCGAATCGCGGCTAGCTTCGGTACGCAGTATTTT.

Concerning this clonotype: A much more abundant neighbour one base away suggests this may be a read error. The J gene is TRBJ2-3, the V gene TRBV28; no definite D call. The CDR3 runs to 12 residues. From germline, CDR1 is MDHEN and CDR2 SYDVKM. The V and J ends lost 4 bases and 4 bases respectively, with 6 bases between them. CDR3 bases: TGTGCCAGCAGTTCGTTCTCAGATACGCAGTATTTT. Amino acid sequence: CASSSFSDTQYF.

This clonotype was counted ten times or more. The CDR3 DNA follows: TGTGCCAGCACCGACGGACCGGGGATCAATCAGCCCCAGCATTTT. Amino acid sequence: CASTDGPGINQPQHF. The rearrangement links TRBV12-3 or TRBV12-4 to TRBJ1-5; D is unclear. CDR3 length: 15 amino acids. Trimming took 7 bases from V and 3 from J, leaving 16 bases between them.

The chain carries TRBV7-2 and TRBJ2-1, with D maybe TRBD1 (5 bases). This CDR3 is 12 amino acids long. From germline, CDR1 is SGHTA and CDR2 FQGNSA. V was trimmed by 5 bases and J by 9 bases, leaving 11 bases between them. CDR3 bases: TGTGCCAGCAGCCCAGACAGCGCTGAGCAGTTCTTC. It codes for CASSPDSAEQFF.

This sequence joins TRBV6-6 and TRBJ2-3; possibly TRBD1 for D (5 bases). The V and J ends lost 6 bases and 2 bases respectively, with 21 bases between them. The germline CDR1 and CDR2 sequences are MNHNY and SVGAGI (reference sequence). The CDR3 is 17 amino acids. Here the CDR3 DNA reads TGTGCCAGCAGCCCAAGTCTGGCTTCAGGGTACACAGATACGCAGTATTTT. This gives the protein CASSPSLASGYTDTQYF.

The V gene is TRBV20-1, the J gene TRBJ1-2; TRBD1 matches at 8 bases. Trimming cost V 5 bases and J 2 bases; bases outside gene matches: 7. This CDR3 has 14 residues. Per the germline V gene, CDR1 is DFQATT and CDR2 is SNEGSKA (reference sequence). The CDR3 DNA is TGCAGTGCTGAGACAGGGGCAGGGAACTATGGCTACACCTTC. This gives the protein CSAETGAGNYGYTF.

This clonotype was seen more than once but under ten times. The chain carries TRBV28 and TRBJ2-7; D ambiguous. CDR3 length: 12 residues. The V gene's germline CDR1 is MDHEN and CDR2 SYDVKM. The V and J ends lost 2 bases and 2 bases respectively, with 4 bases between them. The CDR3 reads CASSLGTYEQYF. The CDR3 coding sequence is TGTGCCAGCAGTTTAGGGACCTACGAGCAGTACTTC.

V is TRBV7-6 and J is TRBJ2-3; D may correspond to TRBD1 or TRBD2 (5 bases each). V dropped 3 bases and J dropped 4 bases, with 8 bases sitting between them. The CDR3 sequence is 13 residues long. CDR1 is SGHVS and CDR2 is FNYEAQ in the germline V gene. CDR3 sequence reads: CASSFMGADTQYF. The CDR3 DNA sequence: TGTGCCAGCAGCTTTATGGGGGCAGATACGCAGTATTTT.

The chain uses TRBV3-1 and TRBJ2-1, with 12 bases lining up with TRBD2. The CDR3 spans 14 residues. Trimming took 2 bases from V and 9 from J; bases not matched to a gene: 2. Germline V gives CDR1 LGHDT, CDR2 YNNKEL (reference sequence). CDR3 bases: TGTGCCAGCAGCCAACTAGCGGGAGGGCCTGAGCAGTTCTTC. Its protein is CASSQLAGGPEQFF.

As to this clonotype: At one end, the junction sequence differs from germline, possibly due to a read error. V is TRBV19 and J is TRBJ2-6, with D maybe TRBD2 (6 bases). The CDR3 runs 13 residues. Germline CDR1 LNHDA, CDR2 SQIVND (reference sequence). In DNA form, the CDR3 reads TGTGCCAGTAGTAGTAGGGAGGCCAGCGTCCTGACTTTC. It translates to CASSSREASVLTF.

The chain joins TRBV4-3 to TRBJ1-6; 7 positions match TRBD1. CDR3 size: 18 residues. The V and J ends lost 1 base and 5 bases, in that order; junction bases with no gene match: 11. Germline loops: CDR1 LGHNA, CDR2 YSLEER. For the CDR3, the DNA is TGCGCCAGCAGCCAAGTGGCAGGGGGAACCCCTAATAATTCACCCCTCCACTTT. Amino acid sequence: CASSQVAGGTPNNSPLHF.

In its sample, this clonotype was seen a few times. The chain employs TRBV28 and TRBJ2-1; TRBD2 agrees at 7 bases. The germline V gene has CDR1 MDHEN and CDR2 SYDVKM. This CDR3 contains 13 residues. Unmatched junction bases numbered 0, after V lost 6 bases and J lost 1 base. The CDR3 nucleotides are TGTGCCAGCAGGCGGGGGTCCTACAATGAGCAGTTCTTC. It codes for CASRRGSYNEQFF.

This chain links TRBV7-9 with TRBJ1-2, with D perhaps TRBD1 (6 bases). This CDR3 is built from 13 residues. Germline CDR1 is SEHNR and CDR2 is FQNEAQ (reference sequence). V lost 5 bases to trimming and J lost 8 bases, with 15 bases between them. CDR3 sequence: CASSPDSLWGYTF. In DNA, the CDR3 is TGTGCCAGCAGCCCGGACAGTCTTTGGGGCTACACCTTC.

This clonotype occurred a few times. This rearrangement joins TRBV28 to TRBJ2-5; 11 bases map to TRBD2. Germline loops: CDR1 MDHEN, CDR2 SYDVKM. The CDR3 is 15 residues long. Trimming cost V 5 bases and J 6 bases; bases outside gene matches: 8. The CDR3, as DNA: TGTGCCAGCAGTCTTAGGACTAGCGGGTGGAAGACCCAGTACTTC. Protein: CASSLRTSGWKTQYF. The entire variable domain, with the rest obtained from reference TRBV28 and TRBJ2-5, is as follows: DVKVTQSSRYLVKRTGEKVFLECVQDMDHENMFWYRQDPGLGLRLIYFSYDVKMKEKGDIPEGYSVSREKKERFSLILESASTNQTSMYLCASSLRTSGWKTQYFGPGTRLLVL.